The table lists the clone carrying this T cell receptor (beta chain) with a few counts. Germline V gene sequence: CDR1 SGHTA, CDR2 FQGNSA. The CDR3 totals 15 residues. Trimming pared 2 bases from V and 1 base from J, leaving 12 bases between. TCRdb redid the calling of the RT-PCR reads with MiXCR, one entry per CDR3 protein. This sample yields hundreds of thousands of distinct CDR3 sequences, of which around 14% are seen a single time; 3% to 4.5% belongs to the top ten. The V gene is TRBV7-2, the J gene TRBJ2-7, with D possibly TRBD1 on 6 matching bases. The source is a female donor in good health, serving as a healthy control. Sequenced sample: memory CD4+ T cells from blood. Here the CDR3 DNA reads TGTGCCAGCAGCTTAAGCACAGGGATTTCCTACGAGCAGTACTTC. This gives the protein CASSLSTGISYEQYF.